A single sample is the source of the 7 T cell receptor beta chains below, sequenced in a study of T cells in Graves' hyperthyroidism and ophthalmopathy. Researchers took RNA transcripts and amplified the TCR beta CDR3 regions from them. HTBI primers were the set used in a first-round RT-PCR of the TCR CDR3. TCRdb fed the multiplex PCR reads into MiXCR, producing one record per CDR3 protein. The top ten hold roughly 7.7% of the sample, which has about 300,000 distinct CDR3 sequences, roughly an eighth seen once. Source material: blood. The receptors were sampled from a woman aged 35 to 49 with Graves' hyperthyroidism.

This clonotype was recorded at least ten times. This sequence joins TRBV11-1 and TRBJ2-3; D ambiguous. Per the germline V gene, CDR1 is SGHAT and CDR2 is FQDESV (reference sequence). The V gene lost 7 bases and the J gene lost 2 bases, with 13 bases spanning the gap. The CDR3 length is 14 residues. CDR3 DNA sequence: TGTGCCAGCACCTCGGGCCTTTCCACAGATACGCAGTATTTT. Translating gives CASTSGLSTDTQYF.

This clonotype was detected ten times or more. The chain has TRBV28 and TRBJ1-1; D is undetermined. V was clipped by 4 bases and J by 7 bases, with 13 bases between them. The CDR3 loop spans 13 amino acids. Germline V lookup: CDR1 MDHEN, CDR2 SYDVKM. The CDR3 coding sequence is TGTGCCAGCAGTTACGAACCCGTCAATGAAGCTTTCTTT. It yields the protein CASSYEPVNEAFF.

This clonotype showed up many times. The chain is built from TRBV7-6 and TRBJ2-1; unclear D gene. V was pared by 5 bases and J by 6 bases, with 11 bases between. Germline CDR1 reads SGHVS; CDR2 reads FNYEAQ. This CDR3 spans 13 amino acids. This CDR3 reads CASSMGNFNEQFF. In DNA, the CDR3 is TGTGCCAGCAGCATGGGGAATTTCAATGAGCAGTTCTTC.

This clonotype was observed a few times. The chain carries TRBV27 and TRBJ2-5; D is undetermined. The CDR3 covers 15 residues. Germline values: CDR1 MNHEY, CDR2 SMNVEV (reference sequence). V lost 5 bases and J 1 base, leaving 14 bases between the germline ends. CDR3 in amino acids: CASSPRTFPQETQYF. In DNA, the CDR3 is TGTGCCAGCAGTCCTAGGACCTTTCCCCAAGAGACCCAGTACTTC.

This clonotype was detected ten times or more. This chain connects TRBV29-1 to TRBJ1-2, with a possible D match to TRBD1 (6 bases). In germline, CDR1 is SQVTM, CDR2 ANQGSEA. Trimming stripped 4 bases from V and 8 bases from J, with 20 bases between. This CDR3 spans 14 amino acids. The CDR3 region is CSVVASGDFRGYTF. As DNA, the CDR3 is TGCAGCGTTGTGGCGTCAGGGGACTTTAGAGGCTACACCTTC.

V is TRBV7-9 and J is TRBJ2-7; D possibly matches TRBD1 or TRBD2 (5 bases each). Trimming cost V 2 bases and J 3 bases, with 14 bases left between them. The CDR3 consists of 15 residues. Germline V CDR1 and CDR2: SEHNR, FQNEAQ (reference sequence). CDR3 region: CASSLYSGAHYEQYF. The DNA for the CDR3 is TGTGCCAGCAGCTTATATTCCGGGGCCCACTACGAGCAGTACTTC.

This clonotype was detected many times. The J gene is TRBJ1-2, the V gene TRBV10-2; D uncertain. This CDR3 has 14 residues. Trimming cost V 3 bases and J 4 bases, with 12 bases left between them. Germline CDR1 and CDR2: WSHSY and SAAADI. In DNA form, the CDR3 reads TGCGCCAGCAGTGAAATGACATTCACCTATGGCTACACCTTC. Translating gives CASSEMTFTYGYTF.